This TCR beta chain stems from a study of blood T cell repertoires in COVID-19. Overall study context: Spain, Italy and the United States supplied samples that represented acute and convalescent COVID-19.

This CDR3 spans 14 amino acids. CDR1 is MNHEY and CDR2 is SVGAGI in the germline V gene. The V segment lost 8 bases and the J segment 1 base; nucleotides outside the gene matches: 5. Sequencing used immunoSEQ multiplex PCR; TCRdb keeps in-frame clones, though not all of them. The repertoire has some 130,000 clones, roughly 88% of them found once; the top ten carry 9% to 12%. The TCR sequence derives from a man in his fifties with acute or convalescent COVID-19. J is TRBJ1-1 and V is TRBV6-5, with 9 bases that match TRBD1. Sequencing was done on a sample of peripheral blood. The CDR3 DNA is TGTGCCAGCCACAGGGGGCTGAGGAACACTGAAGCTTTCTTT. This codes for CASHRGLRNTEAFF.